The T cell receptor beta chain described here comes from a study of Ad26.COV2.S vaccination and SARS-CoV-2 variants. Overall study: Ad26.COV2.S shots went into the muscle once or twice, 56 days apart.

Using immunoSEQ multiplex PCR, the repertoire was profiled, and TCRdb retains in-frame clones only, with some absent. The sample has about 680,000 clones; around 90% are singletons. CDR1 and CDR2 (germline): MNHEY, SVGEGT. With V trimmed by 5 bases and J by 4 bases, 2 bases remained unmatched. The CDR3 runs to 14 residues. Noted treatment: around 19 received Ad26.COV2.S at low or high dose, single or two shots; about 5 received placebo; per-sample allocation not given. Vaccine and placebo recipients were sampled on day 63 after the first injection. Boston supplied an adult donor aged 18-55 years. The chain couples TRBV6-2 or TRBV6-3 to TRBJ1-1; 12 nucleotides line up with TRBD1. The specimen comprised peripheral blood, sampled in a trial of Ad26.COV2.S vaccine versus placebo. The origin of this receptor is a person aged 18-60 years who received the Ad26.COV2.S COVID-19 vaccine or a placebo. The CDR3 reads CASSGDRGLTEAFF. CDR3 coding DNA: TGTGCCAGCAGTGGGGACAGGGGGCTCACTGAAGCTTTCTTT.